One and the same sample provided the 30 T cell receptor beta chains below, sequenced in a study of blood T cell repertoires in COVID-19. Repertoires were generated with immunoSEQ multiplex PCR, while TCRdb's copy carries only in-frame clones and drops some. Of 230,000 or so clones in the sample, roughly 80% were seen once. Sequencing was performed on peripheral blood. Receptors were obtained from a human donor in a cohort sampled during active COVID-19.

V and J are TRBV4-3 and TRBJ2-3, with 10 positions matching TRBD2. This CDR3 region has 16 residues. V was clipped by 3 bases and J by 0 bases; unmatched bases: 3. The germline CDR1 and CDR2 sequences are LGHNA and YSLEER. The CDR3 here is CASSQGLAPSTDTQYF. The CDR3 nucleotides are TGCGCCAGCAGCCAGGGACTAGCGCCGAGCACAGATACGCAGTATTTT.

This clone was counted a single time. CDR3 nucleotides: TGTGCCAGCAGCTTAGAATACGGGTCAGTCAATCAGCCCCAGCATTTT. Its protein product is CASSLEYGSVNQPQHF. The V gene is TRBV7-9, the J gene TRBJ1-5; D remains unclear. V lost 1 base and J lost 3, with 13 bases in between. The CDR3 contains 16 residues. Germline V lookup: CDR1 SEHNR, CDR2 FQNEAQ (reference sequence).

The chain joins TRBV7-6 to TRBJ2-7; no firm D call. CDR1 is SGHVS and CDR2 is FNYEAQ in the germline V gene. Trimming took 3 bases from V and 0 from J, leaving 15 bases between them. This CDR3 is built from 16 residues. DNA for the CDR3: TGTGCCAGCAGCTTGGGCAGGATCAGGTCCTCCTACGAGCAGTACTTC. It yields the protein CASSLGRIRSSYEQYF.

This sequence joins TRBV20-1 and TRBJ1-2; D gene ambiguous. In germline, CDR1 is DFQATT, CDR2 SNEGSKA (reference sequence). The CDR3 length is 11 residues. Trimming shortened V by 2 bases and J by 8 bases, and 9 bases separated the two germline ends. The CDR3 region is CSARPTGGYTF. DNA for the CDR3: TGCAGTGCTAGACCAACGGGAGGCTACACCTTC.

The chain employs TRBV27 and TRBJ2-7, with TRBD1 matching 8 bases. Per the germline V gene, CDR1 is MNHEY and CDR2 is SMNVEV (reference sequence). The CDR3 has 15 amino acids. J gave up 2 bases and V 6 bases, and 9 bases lay outside the gene matches. CDR3 DNA: TGTGCCAGCAGCCGTATAGGGACAGGCCCCTACGAGCAGTACTTC. Amino acid sequence: CASSRIGTGPYEQYF.

This clone appeared once. The chain joins TRBV6-5 to TRBJ2-7, with TRBD1 matching 9 bases. The CDR3 spans 16 residues. The V and J ends lost 2 bases and 4 bases, in that order; junction bases with no gene match: 9. Germline V lookup: CDR1 MNHEY, CDR2 SVGAGI. The CDR3 bases are TGTGCCAGCAGTTACGGGCTTGGACAGGGGAGTTACGAGCAGTACTTC. Translation gives CASSYGLGQGSYEQYF.

The V gene is TRBV19, the J gene TRBJ1-2; tentatively, D is TRBD1 (6 bases). The CDR3 extends over 14 amino acids. Germline V gene sequence: CDR1 LNHDA, CDR2 SQIVND (reference sequence). Deletions cut 5 bases from V and 1 base from J, with 11 bases between. CDR3: CASSRTAHNYGYTF. CDR3 coding DNA: TGTGCCAGTAGTCGGACAGCTCATAACTATGGCTACACCTTC.

The V and J genes are TRBV7-2 and TRBJ1-1, with TRBD1 matching over 10 bases. CDR3 size: 15 residues. Germline CDR1 SGHTA, CDR2 FQGNSA. The V gene end was trimmed by 0 bases and the J gene end by 4 bases; junction bases not matched to a gene: 2. CDR3 sequence (DNA): TGTGCCAGCAGCTTAGCGGACAGGGGGATCACTGAAGCTTTCTTT. This encodes CASSLADRGITEAFF.

The V gene is TRBV4-2, the J gene TRBJ2-7, with 8 bases aligning to TRBD2. This CDR3 is 15 amino acids long. The V segment lost 2 bases and the J segment 1 base; nucleotides outside the gene matches: 4. Germline lookup yields CDR1 LGHNA and CDR2 YNFKEQ. In DNA, the CDR3 is TGTGCCAGCAGCCAATACGGGAGGGGGTCCTACGAGCAGTACTTC. Translated, it gives CASSQYGRGSYEQYF.

The CDR3 DNA is TGTGCCAGCAGGGGGCGGGGACAGCTTAACTATGGCTACACCTTC. Translated, it gives CASRGRGQLNYGYTF. The chain is built from TRBV5-6 and TRBJ1-2, with 7 positions matching TRBD1. The CDR3 loop spans 15 amino acids. Trimming removed 5 bases from V and 1 base from J; junction bases left unmatched: 8. Germline V gene lookup returns CDR1 SGHDT and CDR2 YYEEEE. Drawing the rest from reference TRBV5-6 and TRBJ1-2, the complete variable domain is DAGVTQSPTHLIKTRGQQVTLRCSPKSGHDTVSWYQQALGQGPQFIFQYYEEEERQRGNFPDRFSGHQFPNYSSELNVNALLLGDSALYLCASRGRGQLNYGYTFGSGTRLTVV.

The chain couples TRBV5-1 to TRBJ2-4; possibly TRBD1 for D (5 bases). The CDR3 is 14 residues long. V lost 0 bases, J lost 6 bases, and 10 bases lay in between. The germline gives CDR1 SGHRS, CDR2 YFSETQ. Written as DNA, the CDR3 is TGCGCCAGCAGCTTGGCAGGGTTTTCAAACATTCAGTACTTC. Protein: CASSLAGFSNIQYF.

V gene TRBV10-3 combines with J gene TRBJ1-1; 9 positions agree with TRBD1. Germline assignment: CDR1 ENHRY and CDR2 SYGVKD. V trimming: 6 bases; J trimming: 1 base; junction bases outside the gene matches: 15. The CDR3 loop spans 18 amino acids. The CDR3 region is CAIRGTQGASRGNTEAFF. CDR3 sequence (DNA): TGTGCCATCAGGGGGACACAGGGGGCTAGTAGAGGGAACACTGAAGCTTTCTTT.

This sequence joins TRBV6-1 and TRBJ1-2; 12 positions agree with TRBD1. The germline CDR1 and CDR2 sequences are MNHNS and SASEGT. Germline trimming cut 0 bases from V and 8 bases from J; bases unmatched to any gene: 1. This CDR3 spans 14 amino acids. The CDR3 region has the DNA TGTGCCAGCAGTGAAGCAGGGACAGGGGGCGGCTACACCTTC. Translation gives CASSEAGTGGGYTF.

The chain joins TRBV10-3 to TRBJ2-7, with TRBD2 matching 10 bases. The CDR3 runs to 14 residues. V was pared by 4 bases and J by 5 bases, with 5 bases of the junction left unmatched. The germline V gene has CDR1 ENHRY and CDR2 SYGVKD. CDR3 protein: CAISVSGRAHEQYF. The DNA for the CDR3 is TGTGCCATCAGTGTAAGCGGGAGGGCCCACGAGCAGTACTTC.

The V call is TRBV5-6, the J call TRBJ1-6; no clear D gene. In germline, CDR1 is SGHDT, CDR2 YYEEEE. V shed 2 bases and J shed 8 bases, with 11 bases lying between them. CDR3 length equals 14 residues. CDR3 coding DNA: TGTGCCAGCAGCTTCTTAACAGCATATTCACCCCTCCACTTT. As protein: CASSFLTAYSPLHF.

V is TRBV11-2 and J is TRBJ1-2; 7 positions match TRBD1. CDR3 size: 13 residues. CDR1 is SGHAT and CDR2 is FQNNGV in the germline V gene. V lost 5 bases and J lost 6; bases outside the gene matches: 6. In nucleotides, the CDR3 is TGTGCCAGCAGCACCGACAGGGCCCATGGCTACACCTTC. As protein: CASSTDRAHGYTF.

The chain combines TRBV5-1 with TRBJ1-5; D is uncertain. Germline V gene lookup returns CDR1 SGHRS and CDR2 YFSETQ. V was clipped by 4 bases and J by 0 bases, with 11 bases between them. The CDR3 covers 15 residues. The chain's CDR3 is CASSPTGNSNQPQHF. CDR3 nucleotides: TGCGCCAGCAGCCCGACGGGGAATAGCAATCAGCCCCAGCATTTT. The full variable domain, in which reference TRBV5-1 and TRBJ1-5 provide the parts outside the CDR3, is KAGVTQTPRYLIKTRGQQVTLSCSPISGHRSVSWYQQTPGQGLQFLFEYFSETQRNKGNFPGRFSGRQFSNSRSEMNVSTLELGDSALYLCASSPTGNSNQPQHFGDGTRLSIL.

J is TRBJ1-2 and V is TRBV19; 7 positions agree with TRBD1. The CDR3 sequence is 18 residues long. Germline CDR1 reads LNHDA; CDR2 reads SQIVND (reference sequence). With 8 bases clipped from V and 2 bases from J, the junction kept 20 bases outside the gene matches. CDR3: CASRYKGQRGKGNYGYTF. CDR3 sequence (DNA): TGTGCCAGTCGCTATAAGGGACAGAGAGGAAAAGGAAACTATGGCTACACCTTC.

The chain has TRBV24-1 and TRBJ2-5, with D possibly being TRBD2 (5 bases). The germline V gene encodes CDR1 KGHDR and CDR2 SFDVKD. The CDR3 is made up of 14 amino acids. Trimming pared 9 bases from V and 3 bases from J, leaving 16 bases between. The CDR3 region is CATSRGSGKETQYF. In DNA, the CDR3 is TGTGCCACCTCCCGTGGGAGCGGAAAAGAGACCCAGTACTTC.

The chain uses TRBV9 and TRBJ2-1; 8 bases line up with TRBD2. Germline V CDR1 and CDR2: SGDLS, YYNGEE. The trim removed 2 bases at V and 3 bases at J, leaving 4 bases unmatched. CDR3 length: 15 residues. The DNA for the CDR3 is TGTGCCAGCAGCGTGAACGGGAGGGACTACAATGAGCAGTTCTTC. Amino acid sequence: CASSVNGRDYNEQFF.

This clone was found a few times. This sequence joins TRBV10-3 and TRBJ1-1; D perhaps matches TRBD1 (5 bases). The CDR3 spans 13 residues. V shed 4 bases and J shed 4 bases, with 10 bases lying between them. CDR1 and CDR2 (germline): ENHRY, SYGVKD. CDR3 sequence reads: CAISAGYGTEAFF. The CDR3 bases are TGTGCCATCAGTGCAGGGTACGGCACTGAAGCTTTCTTT.

V gene TRBV28 combines with J gene TRBJ2-7, with 10 bases lining up with TRBD1. This CDR3 is built from 18 residues. Germline-derived CDR1 and CDR2 are MDHEN and SYDVKM. The V gene end was trimmed by 6 bases and the J gene end by 0 bases; junction bases not matched to a gene: 14. DNA of the CDR3: TGTGCCAGCAGCCAAGCCACTGGGACAGGGGCTTCCTCCTACGAGCAGTACTTC. The encoded protein is CASSQATGTGASSYEQYF.

V and J are TRBV4-3 and TRBJ1-2; D call uncertain. Trimming removed 3 bases at V and 10 bases at J, with 15 bases between. The CDR3 consists of 13 residues. Germline CDR1 and CDR2: LGHNA and YSLEER. CDR3 region: CASSQYRRRFYTF. CDR3 coding DNA: TGCGCCAGCAGCCAGTATCGGAGGCGGTTCTACACCTTC.

The rearrangement uses TRBV19 and TRBJ2-7, with D perhaps matching TRBD2 (5 bases). The length of the CDR3 is 14 residues. The germline V gene encodes CDR1 LNHDA and CDR2 SQIVND (reference sequence). Trimming pared 3 bases from V and 0 bases from J, leaving 9 bases between. The CDR3 loop reads CASSISGSSYEQYF. CDR3 coding DNA: TGTGCCAGTAGTATCTCGGGGTCCTCCTACGAGCAGTACTTC.

The chain couples TRBV27 to TRBJ1-2; 11 bases are a match to TRBD1. V was pared by 5 bases and J by 2 bases, with 7 bases of the junction left unmatched. Per the germline V gene, CDR1 is MNHEY and CDR2 is SMNVEV (reference sequence). The CDR3 has 16 residues. CDR3 amino acids: CASSHHRDRGNYGYTF. CDR3 nucleotides: TGTGCCAGCAGTCACCACCGGGACAGGGGGAACTATGGCTACACCTTC.

The chain employs TRBV11-1 and TRBJ2-2; TRBD1 matches 7 bases. The CDR3 covers 14 residues. CDR1 is SGHAT, CDR2 FQDESV, per germline (reference sequence). The J segment lost 5 bases and the V segment lost 6 bases, leaving 6 bases of the junction unmatched. The CDR3 here is CASRPGQRTGELFF. The DNA for the CDR3 is TGTGCCAGCAGACCGGGACAGAGGACCGGGGAGCTGTTTTTT.

This chain connects TRBV27 to TRBJ2-5; 8 bases map to TRBD1. This CDR3 has 15 amino acids. CDR1 and CDR2 (germline): MNHEY, SMNVEV (reference sequence). The junction had 5 bases not matched to a gene; V was cut back by 0 bases and J by 5 bases. CDR3 nucleotide sequence: TGTGCCAGCAGTTTATCGACAGGGGCTAGGGAGACCCAGTACTTC. It yields the protein CASSLSTGARETQYF.

The chain links TRBV7-2 to TRBJ1-2; D is ambiguous. Trimming shortened V by 6 bases and J by 5 bases, and 13 bases separated the two germline ends. The CDR3 runs 13 residues. CDR1 is SGHTA and CDR2 is FQGNSA in the germline V gene. CDR3 DNA: TGTGCCAGCAGTCCCGTCCGCGGTTATGGCTACACCTTC. It encodes CASSPVRGYGYTF.

The chain couples TRBV7-2 to TRBJ2-5, with 8 bases matching TRBD1. In germline, CDR1 is SGHTA, CDR2 FQGNSA. V lost 5 bases to trimming and J lost 2 bases; unmatched junction nucleotides: 13. The CDR3 runs to 17 residues. The CDR3 nucleotides read TGTGCCAGCAGCACCTTAATCAGGGGGCCCAAACAAGAGACCCAGTACTTC. Its protein product is CASSTLIRGPKQETQYF.

The chain employs TRBV20-1 and TRBJ2-4; weak D call: TRBD1 (5 bases). The germline V and J ends were trimmed by 5 bases and 6 bases, with 8 bases remaining between them. This CDR3 has 11 residues. CDR1 DFQATT and CDR2 SNEGSKA come from the germline V gene (reference sequence). The CDR3 protein is CSAPRGNIQYF. The DNA of the CDR3 is TGCAGTGCTCCTAGGGGAAACATTCAGTACTTC.